This TCR beta chain was obtained from a study of early stage breast cancer tumors. Study as a whole: ER+/PR+/HER2- status applied to about 80% of the 16 invasive breast tumors. Among some 12 ER+/PR+/HER2- tumors, eight were ductal, four lobular.

Trimming shortened V by 5 bases and J by 1 base, and 17 bases separated the two germline ends. Germline V lookup: CDR1 LNHDA, CDR2 SQIVND (reference sequence). This CDR3 has 16 residues. TCRdb's copy holds only in-frame clones and misses some; the assay was immunoSEQ multiplex PCR. The sample records tens of thousands of clones, about 83% being singletons. Sequencing used blood. The chain is built from TRBV19 and TRBJ1-2; a weak D match, TRBD1 (5 bases). The source of this sequence is a person younger than 45 with breast cancer. In DNA, the CDR3 is TGTGCCAGTAGTCTCCCCGCAGGGTCGGTTAACTATGGCTACACCTTC. Its protein is CASSLPAGSVNYGYTF.